The entry below gives a single T cell receptor beta chain sequence along with its context. Residents of about two dozen US areas, aged 18 to 89 years, made up the participants. Clinical history reported by participants formed the basis on which cohorts were assigned. Germline CDR1 is SGHAT and CDR2 is FQNNGV. V shed 4 bases and J 8 bases; nucleotides not matched to a gene: 14. The CDR3 has 16 residues. This record belongs to a study of blood T cell repertoires in COVID-19. Study-wide context: Collection of acute and convalescent COVID-19 samples took place in the United States, Italy and Spain.

Per the study methods: Cell counts per sample came from amplifying reference gene primers. Clones were read by immunoSEQ multiplex PCR, and TCRdb kept only the in-frame ones, dropping some. That table is the source of V, J and clone size, and D and trimming were worked out from the DNA. The data show fewer than 200,000 clones, 70% to 90% seen once. The chain is built from TRBV11-2 and TRBJ2-1, with 7 positions matching TRBD2. This sequence was found in a woman in her thirties or forties in a cohort exposed to, infected with or recovered from COVID-19 (not recorded which). The sample comprised PBMCs or T cells enriched from blood (not recorded which). CDR3: CASSSRLGGAGDEQFF. CDR3 nucleotide sequence: TGTGCCAGCAGCTCTCGGCTAGGAGGGGCGGGGGATGAGCAGTTCTTC.